The rows below give T cell receptor beta chains drawn from one sample of a study of cytomegalovirus exposure and HLA in healthy donors. Using immunoSEQ multiplex PCR, the repertoire was profiled, and TCRdb retains in-frame clones only, with some absent. The table lists 100,000 to 150,000 clones, 74% of them singletons. Material: PBMCs. The receptors derive from a male donor in good health and CMV-seronegative. Both conserved end residues are part of each CDR3. A D gene is named only where the DNA matches it firmly. A row's size may be missing; if present it is once, few, many or a size class.

v_call	clone_size	j_call	d_call	cdr3_nt	cdr3_aa
TRBV7-9	.	TRBJ2-7	.	TGTGCCAGCATCTCGGGTCTTCTACCCAACGAGCAGTACTTC	CASISGLLPNEQYF
TRBV11-2	.	TRBJ2-5	TRBD2	TGTGCCAGCAGCCCAGTGACTAGCGGTCAAGAGACCCAGTACTTC	CASSPVTSGQETQYF
TRBV5-1	.	TRBJ2-7	TRBD2	TGCGCCAGCAGCTTGGGGGTGAGGGGACTAGCGGCGTCCTACGAGCAGTACTTC	CASSLGVRGLAASYEQYF
TRBV28	.	TRBJ1-5	.	TGTGCCAGTAGTTCCCCCCAAGGGAGGTTACAGCCCCAGCATTTT	CASSSPQGRLQPQHF
TRBV7-2	.	TRBJ1-1	.	TGTGCCAGCAGCTTTCAACCCCCAGGGGTCAACACTGAAGCTTTCTTT	CASSFQPPGVNTEAFF
TRBV18	few	TRBJ2-5	.	TGTGCCAGCTCACCAATCCCCTCTCAAGAGACCCAGTACTTC	CASSPIPSQETQYF
TRBV5-6	few	TRBJ2-5	.	TGTGCCAGCAGCCCGGGACTCCTACAAGAGACCCAGTACTTC	CASSPGLLQETQYF
TRBV28	.	TRBJ1-5	.	TGTGCCAGCAGCCCTCCCATACGCGGTCAGCCCCAGCATTTT	CASSPPIRGQPQHF
TRBV5-4	.	TRBJ1-4	.	TGTGCCAGCAGCTTTGGGACAAATGAAAAACTGTTTTTT	CASSFGTNEKLFF
TRBV29-1	.	TRBJ2-7	TRBD2	TGCAGCGTTTTAGCGGGAGGGGGGAGTCTCTACGAGCAGTACTTC	CSVLAGGGSLYEQYF
TRBV15	many	TRBJ1-3	.	TGTGCCACCAGCAGAGAGATAGTAAGCTCTGGAAACACCATATATTTT	CATSREIVSSGNTIYF
TRBV5-1	few	TRBJ2-4	TRBD2	TGCGCCAGCAGCTTGGGGACTAGCGGGGGGATGGGAAACATTCAGTACTTC	CASSLGTSGGMGNIQYF
TRBV6-5	few	TRBJ1-6	TRBD1	TGTGCCAGCAGCCCCGACAGGGGTGGTAATTCACCCCTCCACTTT	CASSPDRGGNSPLHF
TRBV5-4	.	TRBJ2-7	.	TGTGCCAGCAGCTTGGGAGGCGGAGGGGCAGGGGAGCAGTACTTC	CASSLGGGGAGEQYF
TRBV2	.	TRBJ1-4	TRBD1	TGTGCCAGCACGGGGACAGTCTCGGGTGAAAAACTGTTTTTT	CASTGTVSGEKLFF
TRBV14	few	TRBJ2-7	.	TGTGCCAGCAGCCAAGAATTTGGGGCACTCTACGAGCAGTACTTC	CASSQEFGALYEQYF
TRBV6-5	.	TRBJ2-7	TRBD2	TGTGCCAGCAGTCAAAAAAGCGGGGGGCGGTACGAGCAGTACTTC	CASSQKSGGRYEQYF
TRBV7-2	.	TRBJ2-7	.	TGTGCCAGCAGCTTAGTAGTGGATAGGGGGGGAGAGCAGTACTTC	CASSLVVDRGGEQYF
TRBV5-1	.	TRBJ2-7	TRBD1	TGCGCCAGCAGCTTGGCCGGGGACAGGGACTACGAGCAGTACTTC	CASSLAGDRDYEQYF
TRBV7-9	.	TRBJ2-1	.	TGTGCCAGCAGCTCCTCCCGACAGAGGAACAATGAGCAGTTCTTC	CASSSSRQRNNEQFF
TRBV27	.	TRBJ1-2	.	TGTGCCAGCAGTTCGACAGGAACCTTCTATGGCTACACCTTC	CASSSTGTFYGYTF
TRBV28	.	TRBJ2-5	.	TGTGCCAGCAGTGGGGCAGGGGATGAGGGAGAGACCCAGTACTTC	CASSGAGDEGETQYF
TRBV19	once	TRBJ2-7	.	TGTGCCAGTAGTGGCAGGGGTACGAGCTACGAGCAGTACTTC	CASSGRGTSYEQYF
TRBV27	.	TRBJ2-1	.	TGTGCCAGCAAGTCACGTTTCGGGCCCGATAAAGCTAGCCTTACCTCCTACAATGAGCAGTTCTTC	CASKSRFGPDKASLTSYNEQFF
TRBV30	.	TRBJ1-1	.	TGTGCCTGGAGTCGGGGTATGAACACTGAAGCTTTCTTT	CAWSRGMNTEAFF
TRBV18	few	TRBJ2-1	.	TGTGCCAGCTCACCACCCCCGAGCTACAATGAGCAGTTCTTC	CASSPPPSYNEQFF
TRBV6-6	.	TRBJ1-3	TRBD1	TGTGCCAGCAGTTACTCAGAGGGGGCAGGTACCATATATTTT	CASSYSEGAGTIYF
TRBV19	.	TRBJ2-1	TRBD2	TGTGCCAGTAGTTCGGGACTAGCGGGAGCCGTTGAGCAGTTCTTC	CASSSGLAGAVEQFF
TRBV12-5	.	TRBJ2-2	.	TGTGCTAGTGGTTTGACGGGGGGCGCGAACACCGGGGAGCTGTTTTTT	CASGLTGGANTGELFF
TRBV28	.	TRBJ2-1	TRBD2	TGTGCCAGCAGACAACTAGCGGGAGGTTACAATGAGCAGTTCTTC	CASRQLAGGYNEQFF
TRBV5-1	.	TRBJ2-1	TRBD2	TGCGCCAGCAGCTTCGGACTAGCGGGTTACAATGAGCAGTTCTTC	CASSFGLAGYNEQFF
TRBV30	once	TRBJ2-1	TRBD2	TGTGCCTGGAGTGAAGGACTAGGAGGCAATGAGCAGTTCTTC	CAWSEGLGGNEQFF
TRBV30	.	TRBJ2-7	TRBD2	TGTGCCTGGAGCTTACTAGCGGGAGAAGGGCACGAGCAGTACTTC	CAWSLLAGEGHEQYF